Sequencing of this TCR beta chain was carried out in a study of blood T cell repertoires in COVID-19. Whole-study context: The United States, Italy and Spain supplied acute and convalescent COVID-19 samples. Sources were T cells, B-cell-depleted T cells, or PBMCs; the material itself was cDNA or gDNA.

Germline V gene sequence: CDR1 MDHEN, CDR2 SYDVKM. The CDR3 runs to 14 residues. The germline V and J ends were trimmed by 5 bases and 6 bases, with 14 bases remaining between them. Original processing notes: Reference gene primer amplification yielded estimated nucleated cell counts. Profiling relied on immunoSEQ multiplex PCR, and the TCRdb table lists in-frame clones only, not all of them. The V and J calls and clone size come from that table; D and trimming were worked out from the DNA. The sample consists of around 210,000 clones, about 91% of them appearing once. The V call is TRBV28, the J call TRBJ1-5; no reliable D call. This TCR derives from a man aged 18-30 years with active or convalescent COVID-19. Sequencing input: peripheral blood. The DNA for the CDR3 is TGTGCCAGCAGTCGGGAGGGAATAGGTCAGCCCCAGCATTTT. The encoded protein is CASSREGIGQPQHF.